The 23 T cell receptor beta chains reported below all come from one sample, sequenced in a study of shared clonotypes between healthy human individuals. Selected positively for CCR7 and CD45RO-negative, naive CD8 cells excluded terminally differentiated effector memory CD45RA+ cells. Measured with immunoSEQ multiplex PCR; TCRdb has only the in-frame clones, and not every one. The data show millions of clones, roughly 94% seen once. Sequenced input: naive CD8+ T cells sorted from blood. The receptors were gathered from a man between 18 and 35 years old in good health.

The CDR3 here is CASSDPGGLAGVYEQYF. In nucleotides, the CDR3 is TGTGCCAGCAGTGACCCCGGGGGGCTAGCGGGAGTCTACGAGCAGTACTTC. The rearrangement uses TRBV2 and TRBJ2-7; 10 bases map to TRBD2. V was clipped by 3 bases and J by 3 bases; unmatched bases: 11. Germline values: CDR1 SNHLY, CDR2 FYNNEI. CDR3 length equals 17 residues.

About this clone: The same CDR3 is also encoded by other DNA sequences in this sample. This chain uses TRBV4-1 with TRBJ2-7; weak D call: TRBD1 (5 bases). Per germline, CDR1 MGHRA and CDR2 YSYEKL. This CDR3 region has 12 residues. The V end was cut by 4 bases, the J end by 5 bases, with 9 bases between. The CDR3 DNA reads TGCGCCAGCAGCCTTAGGGGTGACGAGCAGTACTTC. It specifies CASSLRGDEQYF.

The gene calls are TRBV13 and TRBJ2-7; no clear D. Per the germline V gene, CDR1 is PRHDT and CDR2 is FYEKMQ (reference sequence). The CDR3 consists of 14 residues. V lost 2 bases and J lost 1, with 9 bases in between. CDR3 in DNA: TGTGCCAGCAGCTTACTGTCCCAGTCCTACGAGCAGTACTTC. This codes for CASSLLSQSYEQYF.

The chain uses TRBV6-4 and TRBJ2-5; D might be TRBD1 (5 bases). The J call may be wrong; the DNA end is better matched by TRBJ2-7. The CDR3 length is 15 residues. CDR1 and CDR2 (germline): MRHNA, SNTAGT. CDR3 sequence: CASSESLGHFNEQYF. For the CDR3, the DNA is TGTGCCAGCAGTGAAAGCCTAGGACACTTTAACGAGCAGTACTTC.

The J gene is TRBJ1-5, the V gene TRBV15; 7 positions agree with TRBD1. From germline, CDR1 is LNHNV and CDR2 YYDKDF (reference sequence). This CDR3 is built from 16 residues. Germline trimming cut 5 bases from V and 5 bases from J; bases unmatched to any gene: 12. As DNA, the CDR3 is TGTGCCACCAGCGACAGGGAAAAGCTATTCGATCAGCCCCAGCATTTT. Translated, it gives CATSDREKLFDQPQHF. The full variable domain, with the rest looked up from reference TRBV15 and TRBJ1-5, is DAMVIQNPRYQVTQFGKPVTLSCSQTLNHNVMYWYQQKSSQAPKLLFHYYDKDFNNEADTPDNFQSRRPNTSFCFLDIRSPGLGDTAMYLCATSDREKLFDQPQHFGDGTRLSIL.

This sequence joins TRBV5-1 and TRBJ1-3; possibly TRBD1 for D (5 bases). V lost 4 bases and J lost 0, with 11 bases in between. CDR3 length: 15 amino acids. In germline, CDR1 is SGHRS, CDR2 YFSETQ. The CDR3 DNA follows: TGCGCCAGCAGCCCCCCGGGGGGCTCTGGAAACACCATATATTTT. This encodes CASSPPGGSGNTIYF.

The CDR3 protein is CASSSSVAYYEQYF. CDR3 DNA: TGTGCCAGCAGTTCCAGCGTCGCCTACTACGAGCAGTACTTC. The J gene is TRBJ2-7, the V gene TRBV28; no firm D call. Germline V gene data show CDR1 as MDHEN and CDR2 as SYDVKM. The length of the CDR3 is 14 residues. The ends were cut back, 4 bases at V and 3 bases at J, with 13 bases in the middle.

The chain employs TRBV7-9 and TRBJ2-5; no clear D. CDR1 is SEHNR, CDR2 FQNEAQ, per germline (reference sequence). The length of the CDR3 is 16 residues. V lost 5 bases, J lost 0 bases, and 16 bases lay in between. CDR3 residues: CASSPPRSADQETQYF. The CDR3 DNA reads TGTGCCAGCAGCCCCCCGAGGAGCGCCGACCAAGAGACCCAGTACTTC.

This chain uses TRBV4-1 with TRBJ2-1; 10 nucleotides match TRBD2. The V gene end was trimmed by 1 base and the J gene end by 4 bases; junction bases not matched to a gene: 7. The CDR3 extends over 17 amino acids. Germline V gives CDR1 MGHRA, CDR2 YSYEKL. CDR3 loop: CASSQAGSGRAYNEQFF. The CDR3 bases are TGCGCCAGCAGCCAAGCGGGGAGCGGGAGGGCATACAATGAGCAGTTCTTC.

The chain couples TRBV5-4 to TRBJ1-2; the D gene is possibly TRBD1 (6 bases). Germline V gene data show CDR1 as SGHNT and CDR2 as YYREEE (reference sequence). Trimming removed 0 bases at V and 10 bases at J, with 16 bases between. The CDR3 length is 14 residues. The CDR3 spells CASSLAGGSYFYTF. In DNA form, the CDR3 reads TGTGCCAGCAGCTTGGCGGGGGGCTCTTACTTCTACACCTTC.

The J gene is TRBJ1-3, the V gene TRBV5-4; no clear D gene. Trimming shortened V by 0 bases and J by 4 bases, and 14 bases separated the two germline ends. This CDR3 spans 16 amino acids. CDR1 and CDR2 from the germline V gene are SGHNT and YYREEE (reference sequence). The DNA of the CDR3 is TGTGCCAGCAGCTTGGATCTTGGGGTATCGGGAAACACCATATATTTT. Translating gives CASSLDLGVSGNTIYF.

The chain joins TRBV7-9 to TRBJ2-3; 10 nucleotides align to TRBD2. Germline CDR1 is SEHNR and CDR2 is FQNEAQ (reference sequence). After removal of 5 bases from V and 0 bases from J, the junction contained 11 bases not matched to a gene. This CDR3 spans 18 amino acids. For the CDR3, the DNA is TGTGCCAGCAGCCCGTCACCGGGGACTAGCGACAGCACAGATACGCAGTATTTT. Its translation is CASSPSPGTSDSTDTQYF.

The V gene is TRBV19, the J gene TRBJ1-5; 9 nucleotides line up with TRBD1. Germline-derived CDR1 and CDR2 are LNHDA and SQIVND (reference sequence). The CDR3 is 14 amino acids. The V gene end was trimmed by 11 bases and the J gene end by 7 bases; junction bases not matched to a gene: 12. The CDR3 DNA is TGTGCCGCCCAAGGACAGGGGAGTTCACAGCCCCAGCATTTT. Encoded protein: CAAQGQGSSQPQHF.

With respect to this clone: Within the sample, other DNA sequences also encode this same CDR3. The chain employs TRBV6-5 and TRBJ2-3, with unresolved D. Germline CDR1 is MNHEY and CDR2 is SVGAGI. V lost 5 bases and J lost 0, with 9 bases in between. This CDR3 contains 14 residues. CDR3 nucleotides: TGTGCCAGCAGTAGAGTAGACAGCACAGATACGCAGTATTTT. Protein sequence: CASSRVDSTDTQYF.

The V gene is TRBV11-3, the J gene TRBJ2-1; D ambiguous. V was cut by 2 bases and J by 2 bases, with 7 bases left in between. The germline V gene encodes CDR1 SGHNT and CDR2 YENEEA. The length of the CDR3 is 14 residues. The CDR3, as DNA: TGTGCCAGCAGCTTAATGGATCCCTACAATGAGCAGTTCTTC. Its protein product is CASSLMDPYNEQFF.

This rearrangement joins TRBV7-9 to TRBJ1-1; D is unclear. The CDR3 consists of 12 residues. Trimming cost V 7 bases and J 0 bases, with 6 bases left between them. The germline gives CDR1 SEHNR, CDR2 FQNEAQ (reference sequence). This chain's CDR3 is CASNGMNTEAFF. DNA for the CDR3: TGTGCCAGCAACGGCATGAACACTGAAGCTTTCTTT.

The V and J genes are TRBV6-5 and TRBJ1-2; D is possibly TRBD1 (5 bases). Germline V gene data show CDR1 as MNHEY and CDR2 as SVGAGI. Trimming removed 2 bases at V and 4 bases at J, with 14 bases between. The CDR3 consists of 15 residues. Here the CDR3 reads CASSYEQGLVYGYTF. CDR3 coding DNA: TGTGCCAGCAGTTACGAGCAGGGATTAGTCTATGGCTACACCTTC.

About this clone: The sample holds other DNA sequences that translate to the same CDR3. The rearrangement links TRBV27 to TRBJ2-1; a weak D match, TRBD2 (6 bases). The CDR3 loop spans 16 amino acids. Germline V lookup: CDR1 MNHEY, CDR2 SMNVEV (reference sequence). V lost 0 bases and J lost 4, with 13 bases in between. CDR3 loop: CASSLSPGTPYNEQFF. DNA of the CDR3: TGTGCCAGCAGTTTATCCCCCGGGACTCCATACAATGAGCAGTTCTTC.

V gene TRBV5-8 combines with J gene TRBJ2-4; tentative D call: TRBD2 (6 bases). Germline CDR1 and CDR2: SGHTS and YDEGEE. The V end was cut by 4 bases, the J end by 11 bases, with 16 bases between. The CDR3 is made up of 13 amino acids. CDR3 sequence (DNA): TGTGCCAGCAGCGGACGACTAGGCGGGCTTCAGTACTTC. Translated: CASSGRLGGLQYF.

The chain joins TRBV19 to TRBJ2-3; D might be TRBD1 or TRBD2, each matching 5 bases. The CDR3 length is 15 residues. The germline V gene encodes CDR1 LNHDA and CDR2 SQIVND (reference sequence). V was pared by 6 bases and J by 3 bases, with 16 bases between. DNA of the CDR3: TGTGCCAGTAGGTCGGGGCAATGGGGGACAGATACGCAGTATTTT. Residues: CASRSGQWGTDTQYF.

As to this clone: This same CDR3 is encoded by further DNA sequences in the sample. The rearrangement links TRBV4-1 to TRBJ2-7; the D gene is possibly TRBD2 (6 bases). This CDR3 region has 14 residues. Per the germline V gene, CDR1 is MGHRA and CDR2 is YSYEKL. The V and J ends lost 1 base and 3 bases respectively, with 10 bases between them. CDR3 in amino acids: CASSQVGGDYEQYF. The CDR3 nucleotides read TGCGCCAGCAGCCAAGTAGGCGGGGACTACGAGCAGTACTTC.

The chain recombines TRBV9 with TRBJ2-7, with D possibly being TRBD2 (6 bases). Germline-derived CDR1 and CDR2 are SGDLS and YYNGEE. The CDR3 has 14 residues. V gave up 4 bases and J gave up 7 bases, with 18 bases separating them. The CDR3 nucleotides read TGTGCCAGCAGCCCCGCAGGAGCGGGCTGGGAGCAGTACTTC. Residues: CASSPAGAGWEQYF.

CDR3 protein: CAISVPGNTEAFF. For the CDR3, the DNA is TGTGCCATCAGTGTCCCAGGGAACACTGAAGCTTTCTTT. The rearrangement uses TRBV10-3 and TRBJ1-1; D is unclear. Trimming removed 4 bases at V and 1 base at J, with 7 bases between. This CDR3 is built from 13 residues. Germline-derived CDR1 and CDR2 are ENHRY and SYGVKD.